These 28 T cell receptor beta chains came from one sample sequenced in a study of blood T cells in healthy people across ages. Then a second PCR, running roughly 7 to 11 cycles, was carried out with a sample-barcoded 5' primer and a J-beta primer mix. TCRdb reprocessed the 5' RACE reads with MiXCR, giving one entry per CDR3 protein. The repertoire holds 1 million or so distinct CDR3 sequences, with more than 35% as singletons. The sample taken for sequencing was blood. These receptors all stem from an older woman in good health.

This chain joins TRBV9 and TRBJ2-7; D perhaps matches TRBD2 (6 bases). CDR1 is SGDLS, CDR2 YYNGEE, per germline. The CDR3 totals 15 residues. V was cut by 5 bases and J by 5 bases, with 20 bases left in between. The CDR3 loop reads CASRNQEGLTDEQYF. CDR3 sequence (DNA): TGTGCCAGCAGGAACCAGGAGGGCCTCACCGACGAGCAGTACTTC.

This clonotype showed up just a few times. The chain employs TRBV12-3 or TRBV12-4 and TRBJ2-3; no clear D gene. The CDR3 is made up of 10 amino acids. V lost 8 bases, J lost 7 bases, and 7 bases lay in between. This chain's CDR3 is CASGDYTQYF. CDR3 DNA sequence: TGTGCCAGCGGAGATTATACGCAGTATTTT.

V is TRBV11-1 and J is TRBJ2-4; 8 bases line up with TRBD2. The CDR3 has 17 residues. The trim removed 1 base at V and 0 bases at J, leaving 5 bases unmatched. The germline V gene has CDR1 SGHAT and CDR2 FQDESV (reference sequence). The CDR3 DNA reads TGTGCCAGCAGCTTAGGGCGGGGGGCCCTAGCCAAAAACATTCAGTACTTC. Translating it yields CASSLGRGALAKNIQYF.

The table lists this clonotype with a count of one. The gene calls are TRBV7-2 and TRBJ2-5, with D perhaps matching TRBD2 (6 bases). Germline CDR1 reads SGHTA; CDR2 reads FQGNSA. The ends were cut back, 5 bases at V and 11 bases at J, with 21 bases in the middle. The length of the CDR3 is 14 residues. Written as DNA, the CDR3 is TGTGCCAGCAGCCCTCAGGGACTTAACAATGAGCAGTACTTC. Translating gives CASSPQGLNNEQYF.

The genes are TRBV10-3 and TRBJ2-7; D not resolved. V was trimmed by 6 bases and J by 1 base, leaving 10 bases between them. The CDR3 has 13 residues. Germline-derived CDR1 and CDR2 are ENHRY and SYGVKD. The CDR3 is CAISTDGSYEQYF. CDR3 nucleotides: TGTGCCATCAGCACCGACGGATCCTACGAGCAGTACTTC.

This clonotype was seen a few times. The CDR3 reads CASSRASGSLYEQYF. In DNA form, the CDR3 reads TGTGCCAGCAGTCGGGCTAGCGGGAGTCTTTACGAGCAGTACTTC. The chain joins TRBV9 to TRBJ2-7; 10 bases agree with TRBD2. Trimming at V came to 5 bases and at J to 4 bases, leaving 9 bases not matched to a gene. The germline V gene encodes CDR1 SGDLS and CDR2 YYNGEE. The CDR3 contains 15 residues. Full variable domain (remainder filled in from reference TRBV9 and TRBJ2-7): DSGVTQTPKHLITATGQRVTLRCSPRSGDLSVYWYQQSLDQGLQFLIQYYNGEERAKGNILERFSAQQFPDLHSELNLSSLELGDSALYFCASSRASGSLYEQYFGPGTRLTVT.

The chain recombines TRBV2 with TRBJ1-1, with D possibly matching TRBD1 (5 bases). V lost 2 bases and J lost 10, with 11 bases in between. Germline V gives CDR1 SNHLY, CDR2 FYNNEI. The CDR3 consists of 12 residues. Here the CDR3 reads CASSEIDRLAFF. The CDR3 bases are TGTGCCAGCAGTGAAATAGACAGACTAGCTTTCTTT.

The CDR3 spells CANTSGTGGGETQYF. The CDR3, as DNA: TGTGCCAACACCTCTGGGACAGGGGGCGGAGAGACCCAGTACTTC. This chain uses TRBV12-3 or TRBV12-4 with TRBJ2-5, with 12 bases matching TRBD1. J was trimmed by 4 bases and V by 10 bases; bases with no gene match: 10. CDR3 size: 15 residues.

This chain uses TRBV5-1 with TRBJ1-5, with TRBD1 matching 12 bases. The length of the CDR3 is 15 residues. Per the germline V gene, CDR1 is SGHRS and CDR2 is YFSETQ. J was trimmed by 6 bases and V by 4 bases; bases with no gene match: 5. This CDR3 reads CASSPGTGGFQPQHF. The CDR3 DNA reads as TGCGCCAGCAGCCCTGGGACAGGGGGCTTTCAGCCCCAGCATTTT.

This chain links TRBV9 with TRBJ1-2; 8 bases map to TRBD1. There are 14 residues in the CDR3. Germline lookup yields CDR1 SGDLS and CDR2 YYNGEE. V lost 0 bases to trimming and J lost 6 bases; unmatched junction nucleotides: 4. CDR3 DNA: TGTGCCAGCAGCGTAGATCAGGGGGCGGATGGCTACACCTTC. Translation gives CASSVDQGADGYTF.

V and J are TRBV4-2 and TRBJ2-5, with TRBD2 matching over 10 bases. Germline CDR1 and CDR2: LGHNA and YNFKEQ. Trimming at V came to 3 bases and at J to 2 bases, leaving 9 bases not matched to a gene. The CDR3 is made up of 17 amino acids. CDR3 residues: CASSQSGASGGQETQYF. CDR3 sequence (DNA): TGTGCCAGCAGCCAGTCCGGTGCTAGCGGGGGTCAAGAGACCCAGTACTTC.

The rearrangement joins TRBV14 to TRBJ2-1; tentatively, D is TRBD2 (7 bases). The CDR3 spans 15 residues. V shed 4 bases and J shed 2 bases, with 12 bases lying between them. Germline lookup yields CDR1 SGHDN and CDR2 FVKESK. CDR3 amino acids: CASSPRGAPYNEQFF. The CDR3 DNA sequence: TGTGCCAGCAGCCCCCGGGGGGCCCCCTACAATGAGCAGTTCTTC. Full variable domain (remainder filled in from reference TRBV14 and TRBJ2-1): EAGVTQFPSHSVIEKGQTVTLRCDPISGHDNLYWYRRVMGKEIKFLLHFVKESKQDESGMPNNRFLAERTGGTYSTLKVQPAELEDSGVYFCASSPRGAPYNEQFFGPGTRLTVL.

V gene TRBV4-2 combines with J gene TRBJ2-3; 9 nucleotides match TRBD2. The CDR3 is 17 residues long. Germline CDR1 and CDR2: LGHNA and YNFKEQ. V lost 0 bases to trimming and J lost 0 bases; unmatched junction nucleotides: 4. Written as DNA, the CDR3 is TGTGCCAGCAGCCAAGATAGTCTAGCGGGGAGCACAGATACGCAGTATTTT. Amino acids: CASSQDSLAGSTDTQYF.

The V call is TRBV24-1, the J call TRBJ2-5; the D gene could be TRBD1 or TRBD2 (5 bases each). V was clipped by 3 bases and J by 7 bases, with 14 bases between them. CDR3 length: 14 amino acids. Germline V gene data show CDR1 as KGHDR and CDR2 as SFDVKD. The CDR3 nucleotides read TGTGCCACCAGTGATGCCAGGGTGGCGGGGACCCAGTACTTC. Its translation: CATSDARVAGTQYF.

The chain has TRBV27 and TRBJ2-1, with TRBD2 matching 13 bases. V was pared by 6 bases and J by 7 bases, with 9 bases of the junction left unmatched. The germline V gene has CDR1 MNHEY and CDR2 SMNVEV (reference sequence). CDR3 length: 16 residues. The CDR3 bases are TGTGCCAGCAGACGCTTTGGGACTAGCGGGACGAATGAGCAGTTCTTC. It is translated as CASRRFGTSGTNEQFF.

The chain has TRBV5-1 and TRBJ2-4; a possible D gene is TRBD2 (6 bases). The J call is uncertain, as TRBJ2-7 better fits the DNA end. The CDR3 is made up of 15 amino acids. The V gene's germline CDR1 is SGHRS and CDR2 YFSETQ. As DNA, the CDR3 is TGCGCCAGCAGCCCCAAACTAGCTGTGTCCTACGAGCAGTACTTC. This sequence encodes CASSPKLAVSYEQYF.

V usage is TRBV6-5 and J usage is TRBJ2-3; 11 nucleotides align to TRBD2. Germline trimming cut 6 bases from V and 3 bases from J; bases unmatched to any gene: 8. Germline loops: CDR1 MNHEY, CDR2 SVGAGI. CDR3 size: 16 residues. The CDR3: CASSRLSGRGTDTQYF. Written as DNA, the CDR3 is TGTGCCAGCAGCCGACTTAGCGGGAGGGGGACAGATACGCAGTATTTT.

This sequence joins TRBV27 and TRBJ2-5, with 9 bases fitting TRBD2. The J call may be faulty, since TRBJ2-7 better matches the DNA end. Germline loops: CDR1 MNHEY, CDR2 SMNVEV (reference sequence). CDR3 length equals 13 residues. The CDR3 DNA sequence: TGTGCCAGCAGTCTCCGACTAGCGGACGAGCAGTACTTC. It specifies CASSLRLADEQYF.

V is TRBV18 and J is TRBJ2-5; D unresolved. The DNA end favors TRBJ2-7, so the J call may be wrong. The CDR3 is 14 amino acids. CDR1 KGHSH and CDR2 LQKENI come from the germline V gene. The CDR3 protein is CASSPTELGNEQYF. In nucleotides, the CDR3 is TGTGCCAGCTCACCCACCGAGTTAGGCAACGAGCAGTACTTC.

The chain combines TRBV24-1 with TRBJ2-7; D is perhaps TRBD2 (6 bases). Trimming stripped 9 bases from V and 2 bases from J, with 16 bases between. Per the germline V gene, CDR1 is KGHDR and CDR2 is SFDVKD. This CDR3 is 14 amino acids long. CDR3 in amino acids: CATGEDRGPYEQYF. CDR3 DNA: TGTGCCACCGGGGAGGACCGGGGCCCCTACGAGCAGTACTTC.

The gene calls are TRBV6-5 and TRBJ2-6, with D hard to call. The CDR3 is 19 residues long. Germline values: CDR1 MNHEY, CDR2 SVGAGI. V lost 2 bases, J lost 2 bases, and 19 bases lay in between. The DNA for the CDR3 is TGTGCCAGCAGTTACCCCACAATACATAGGCTAACTGGGGCCAACGTCCTGACTTTC. Residues: CASSYPTIHRLTGANVLTF.

This chain joins TRBV5-1 and TRBJ2-5, with TRBD2 matching over 13 bases. The CDR3 sequence is 19 residues long. Germline-derived CDR1 and CDR2 are SGHRS and YFSETQ. With V trimmed by 3 bases and J by 0 bases, 11 bases remained unmatched. CDR3 in amino acids: CASSSTTSGRPAYQETQYF. The DNA for the CDR3 is TGCGCCAGCAGCTCAACGACTAGCGGGAGGCCAGCGTACCAAGAGACCCAGTACTTC. Based on the CDR3 plus reference TRBV5-1 and TRBJ2-5, the full variable domain is KAGVTQTPRYLIKTRGQQVTLSCSPISGHRSVSWYQQTPGQGLQFLFEYFSETQRNKGNFPGRFSGRQFSNSRSEMNVSTLELGDSALYLCASSSTTSGRPAYQETQYFGPGTRLLVL.

The chain joins TRBV20-1 to TRBJ2-2; D is undetermined. Trimming stripped 3 bases from V and 0 bases from J, with 11 bases between. From germline, CDR1 is DFQATT and CDR2 SNEGSKA (reference sequence). The CDR3 runs 15 residues. CDR3 DNA: TGCAGTGCTAGGAAGGCAGCCGCGAACACCGGGGAGCTGTTTTTT. This sequence encodes CSARKAAANTGELFF.

The gene calls are TRBV29-1 and TRBJ2-7; possible D gene TRBD2, 6 bases. The V and J ends lost 4 bases and 2 bases respectively, with 12 bases between them. Germline CDR1 and CDR2: SQVTM and ANQGSEA. The CDR3 runs to 13 residues. CDR3 in DNA: TGCAGCGTTGGCAGCGGGTTACCCTACGAGCAGTACTTC. Translation gives CSVGSGLPYEQYF.

This chain connects TRBV12-3 or TRBV12-4 to TRBJ2-7; TRBD1 aligns across 7 bases. This CDR3 is 13 amino acids long. The V gene end was trimmed by 6 bases and the J gene end by 3 bases; junction bases not matched to a gene: 5. The DNA of the CDR3 is TGTGCCAGCAGAAGGGACAGAAACTACGAGCAGTACTTC. Translating gives CASRRDRNYEQYF.

CDR3 DNA sequence: TGTGCCACCAGTGATCGCAACGACAGGGGATCAGCCACAGATACGCAGTATTTT. Translating gives CATSDRNDRGSATDTQYF. The chain carries TRBV24-1 and TRBJ2-3, with 8 bases fitting TRBD1. From germline, CDR1 is KGHDR and CDR2 SFDVKD. CDR3 length equals 18 residues. V trimming: 3 bases; J trimming: 2 bases; junction bases outside the gene matches: 12.

The chain joins TRBV14 to TRBJ2-1, with a weak D call TRBD2 (5 bases). The J call could be wrong; TRBJ2-7 is a better fit for the DNA end. The CDR3 is 15 residues long. CDR1 is SGHDN and CDR2 is FVKESK in the germline V gene. CDR3 residues: CASSHRRNNYNEQYF. For the CDR3, the DNA is TGTGCCAGCAGCCATAGGAGGAATAATTACAATGAGCAGTACTTC.

A word on this clonotype: Its ends do not fully match the called genes, so a read error is possible. The chain carries TRBV4-2 and TRBJ1-2; TRBD1 might be the D (6 bases). Looked up from germline, CDR1 is LGHNA and CDR2 is YNFKEQ. The CDR3 covers 13 residues. CDR3 in DNA: TGTGCCAGCACCCGATCAGGGGACTATGGCGACACCTTC. Translation: CASTRSGDYGDTF.